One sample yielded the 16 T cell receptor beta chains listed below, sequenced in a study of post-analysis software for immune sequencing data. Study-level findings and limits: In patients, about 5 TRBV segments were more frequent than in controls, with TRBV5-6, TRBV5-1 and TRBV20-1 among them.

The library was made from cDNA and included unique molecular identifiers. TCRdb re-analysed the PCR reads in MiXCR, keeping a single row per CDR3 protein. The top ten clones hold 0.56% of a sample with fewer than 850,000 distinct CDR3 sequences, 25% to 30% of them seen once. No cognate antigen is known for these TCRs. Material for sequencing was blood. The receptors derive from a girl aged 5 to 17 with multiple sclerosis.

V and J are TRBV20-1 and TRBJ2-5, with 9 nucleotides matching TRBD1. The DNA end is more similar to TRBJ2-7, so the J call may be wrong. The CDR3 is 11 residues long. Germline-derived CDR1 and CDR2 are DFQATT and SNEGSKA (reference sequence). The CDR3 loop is CSAGTGTEQYF. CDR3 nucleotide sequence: TGCAGTGCTGGGACAGGGACCGAGCAGTACTTC.

The CDR3 loop reads CAIREDTFTDTQYF. CDR3 DNA: TGTGCCATCAGGGAGGACACCTTCACAGATACGCAGTATTTT. This chain joins TRBV10-3 and TRBJ2-3, with D perhaps being TRBD1 or TRBD2 (5 bases each). This CDR3 region has 14 residues. The germline gives CDR1 ENHRY, CDR2 SYGVKD. Trimming removed 6 bases at V and 2 bases at J, with 12 bases between.

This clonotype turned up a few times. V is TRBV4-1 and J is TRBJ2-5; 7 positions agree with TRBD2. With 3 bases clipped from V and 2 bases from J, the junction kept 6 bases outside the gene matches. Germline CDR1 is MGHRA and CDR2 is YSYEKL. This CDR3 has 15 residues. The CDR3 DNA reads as TGCGCCAGCAGCCAGGCCTGGGAGGGTCAAGAGACCCAGTACTTC. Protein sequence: CASSQAWEGQETQYF.

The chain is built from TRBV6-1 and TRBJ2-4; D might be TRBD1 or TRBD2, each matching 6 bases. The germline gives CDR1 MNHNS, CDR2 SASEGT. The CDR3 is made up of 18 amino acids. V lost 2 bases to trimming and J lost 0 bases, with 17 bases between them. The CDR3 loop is CASSEPDRGVLAKNIQYF. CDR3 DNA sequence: TGTGCCAGCAGTGAACCGGATAGGGGGGTCCTAGCCAAAAACATTCAGTACTTC.

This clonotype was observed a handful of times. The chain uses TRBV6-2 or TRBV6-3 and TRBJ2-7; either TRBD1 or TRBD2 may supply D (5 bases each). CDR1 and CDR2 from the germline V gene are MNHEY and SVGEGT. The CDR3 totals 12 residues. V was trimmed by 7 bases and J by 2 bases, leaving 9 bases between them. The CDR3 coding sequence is TGTGCCAGCAAACCGGGACCCTACGAGCAGTACTTC. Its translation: CASKPGPYEQYF.

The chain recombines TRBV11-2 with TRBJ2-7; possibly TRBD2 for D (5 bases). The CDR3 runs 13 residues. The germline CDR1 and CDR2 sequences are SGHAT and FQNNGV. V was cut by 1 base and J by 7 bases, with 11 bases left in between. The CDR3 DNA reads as TGTGCCAGCAGCTTAGTCCACGGAGGAGAGCAGTACTTC. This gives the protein CASSLVHGGEQYF.

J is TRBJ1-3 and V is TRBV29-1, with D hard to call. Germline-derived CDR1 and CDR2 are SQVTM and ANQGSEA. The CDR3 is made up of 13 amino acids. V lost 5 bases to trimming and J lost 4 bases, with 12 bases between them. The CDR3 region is CSVYPGPGNTIYF. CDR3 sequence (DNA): TGCAGCGTTTATCCGGGCCCGGGAAACACCATATATTTT.

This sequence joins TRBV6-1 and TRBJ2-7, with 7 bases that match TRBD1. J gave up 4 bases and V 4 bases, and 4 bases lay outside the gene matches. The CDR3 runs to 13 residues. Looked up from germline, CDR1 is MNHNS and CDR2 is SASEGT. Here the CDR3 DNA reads TGTGCCAGCAGTGCCATGGACAGGTACGAGCAGTACTTC. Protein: CASSAMDRYEQYF.

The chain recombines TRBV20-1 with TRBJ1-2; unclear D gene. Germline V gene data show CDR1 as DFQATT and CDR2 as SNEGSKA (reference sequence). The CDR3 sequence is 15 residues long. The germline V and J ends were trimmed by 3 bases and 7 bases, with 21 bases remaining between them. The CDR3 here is CSARAGFWGSGGYTF. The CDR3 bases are TGCAGTGCTAGGGCGGGATTTTGGGGTTCGGGTGGCTACACCTTC.

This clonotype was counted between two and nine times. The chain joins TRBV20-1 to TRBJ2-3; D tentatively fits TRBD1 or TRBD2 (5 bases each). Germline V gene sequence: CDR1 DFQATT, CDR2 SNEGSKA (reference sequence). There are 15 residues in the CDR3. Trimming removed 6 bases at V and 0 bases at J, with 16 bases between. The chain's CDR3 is CSAPGTHGSTDTQYF. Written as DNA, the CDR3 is TGCAGTGCCCCAGGGACCCACGGTAGCACAGATACGCAGTATTTT.

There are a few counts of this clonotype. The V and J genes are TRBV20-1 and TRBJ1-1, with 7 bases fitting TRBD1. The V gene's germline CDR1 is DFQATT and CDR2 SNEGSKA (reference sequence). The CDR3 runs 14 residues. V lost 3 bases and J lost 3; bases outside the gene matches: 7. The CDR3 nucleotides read TGCAGTGCTAGCAAGGGGGCCACCTACACTGAAGCTTTCTTT. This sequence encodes CSASKGATYTEAFF.

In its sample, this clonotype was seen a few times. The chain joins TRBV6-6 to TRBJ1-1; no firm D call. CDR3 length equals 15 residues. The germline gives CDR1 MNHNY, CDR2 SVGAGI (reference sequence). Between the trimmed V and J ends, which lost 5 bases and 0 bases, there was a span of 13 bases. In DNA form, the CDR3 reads TGTGCCAGCAGTGACCGTCCCGGGGTGAACACTGAAGCTTTCTTT. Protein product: CASSDRPGVNTEAFF.

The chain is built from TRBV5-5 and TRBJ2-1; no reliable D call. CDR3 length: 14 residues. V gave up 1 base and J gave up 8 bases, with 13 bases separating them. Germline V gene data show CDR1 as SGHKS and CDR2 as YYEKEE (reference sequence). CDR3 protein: CASSLLAAIDEQFF. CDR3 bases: TGTGCCAGCAGCTTGTTGGCGGCAATCGATGAGCAGTTCTTC. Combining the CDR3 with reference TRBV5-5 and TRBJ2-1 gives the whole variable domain DAGVTQSPTHLIKTRGQQVTLRCSPISGHKSVSWYQQVLGQGPQFIFQYYEKEERGRGNFPDRFSARQFPNYSSELNVNALLLGDSALYLCASSLLAAIDEQFFGPGTRLTVL.

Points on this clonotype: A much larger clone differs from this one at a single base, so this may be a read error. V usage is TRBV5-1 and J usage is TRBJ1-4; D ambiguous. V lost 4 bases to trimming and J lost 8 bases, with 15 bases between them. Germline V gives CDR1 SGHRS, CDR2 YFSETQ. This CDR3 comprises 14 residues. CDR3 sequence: CASSPGSRREKLFF. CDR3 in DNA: TGCGCCAGCAGCCCGGGCAGTCGACGGGAAAAACTGTTTTTT.

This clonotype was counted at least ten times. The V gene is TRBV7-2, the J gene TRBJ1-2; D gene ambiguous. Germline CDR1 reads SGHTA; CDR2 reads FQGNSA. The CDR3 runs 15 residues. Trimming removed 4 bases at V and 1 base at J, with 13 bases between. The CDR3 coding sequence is TGTGCCAGCAGCTCCCAAAACAGCCTTAACTATGGCTACACCTTC. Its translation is CASSSQNSLNYGYTF. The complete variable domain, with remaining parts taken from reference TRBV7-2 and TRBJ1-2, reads GAGVSQSPSNKVTEKGKDVELRCDPISGHTALYWYRQSLGQGLEFLIYFQGNSAPDKSGLPSDRFSAERTGGSVSTLTIQRTQQEDSAVYLCASSSQNSLNYGYTFGSGTRLTVV.

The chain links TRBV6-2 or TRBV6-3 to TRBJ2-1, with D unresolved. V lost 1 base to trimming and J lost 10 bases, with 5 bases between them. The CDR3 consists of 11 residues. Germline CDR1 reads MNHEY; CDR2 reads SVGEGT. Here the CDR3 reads CASSYWIEQFF. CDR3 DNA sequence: TGTGCCAGCAGTTACTGGATAGAGCAGTTCTTC.